A selection of T cell receptor beta chains follows, all from one sample in a study of blood T cell repertoires in COVID-19. Sequencing used immunoSEQ multiplex PCR; TCRdb keeps in-frame clones, though not all of them. The data hold roughly 76,000 clones, with about 83% observed a single time. The sample consisted of peripheral blood. These receptors were taken from a man aged 25 to 40 with acute or convalescent COVID-19. Each CDR3 is given with its conserved first and last residue. Each record gives: clone size, J gene, D gene, CDR3 length, V gene, CDR3 DNA, CDR3 protein. A D gene is named only where the DNA matches it firmly. Clone size is stated in some rows and not others, as once, few, many or a class when expanded.

clone size: NA; J gene: TRBJ1-3; D gene: NA; CDR3 length: 17; V gene: TRBV3-1/TRBV3-2; CDR3 DNA: TGTGCCAGCAGCCGTCAGTTACAGGGTATCTCTGGAAACACCATATATTTT; CDR3 protein: CASSRQLQGISGNTIYF
clone size: NA; J gene: TRBJ2-2; D gene: NA; CDR3 length: 14; V gene: TRBV9; CDR3 DNA: TGTGCCAGCAGCGTAAGCTGGGCCACCGGGGAGCTGTTTTTT; CDR3 protein: CASSVSWATGELFF
clone size: once; J gene: TRBJ2-7; D gene: TRBD2; CDR3 length: 14; V gene: TRBV7-2; CDR3 DNA: TGTGCCAGCAGCTTAGGTCTAGCGGGAGGGCGAAGGGACTTC; CDR3 protein: CASSLGLAGGRRDF
clone size: NA; J gene: TRBJ2-6; D gene: NA; CDR3 length: 16; V gene: TRBV6-2/TRBV6-3; CDR3 DNA: TGTGCCAGCAGTTACTCAGACAGGTCTGGGGCCAACGTCCTGACTTTC; CDR3 protein: CASSYSDRSGANVLTF
clone size: NA; J gene: TRBJ2-1; D gene: TRBD2; CDR3 length: 18; V gene: TRBV7-2; CDR3 DNA: TGTGCCAGCAGCTTAGCGGGCGTTGCGGGAGGGCTCTACAATGAGCAGTTCTTC; CDR3 protein: CASSLAGVAGGLYNEQFF
clone size: NA; J gene: TRBJ2-3; D gene: NA; CDR3 length: 15; V gene: TRBV7-2; CDR3 DNA: TGTGCCAGCAGCCAACCCAGCGGTAGCACAGATACGCAGTATTTT; CDR3 protein: CASSQPSGSTDTQYF
clone size: NA; J gene: TRBJ2-7; D gene: NA; CDR3 length: 13; V gene: TRBV7-2; CDR3 DNA: TGTGCCAGCAGCTTCCAGGGTAGTAGCGAGCAGTACTTC; CDR3 protein: CASSFQGSSEQYF
clone size: NA; J gene: TRBJ2-1; D gene: NA; CDR3 length: 14; V gene: TRBV27; CDR3 DNA: TGTGCCAGCAGTTACGGAGGATCCTCCAATGAGCAGTTCTTC; CDR3 protein: CASSYGGSSNEQFF
clone size: NA; J gene: TRBJ2-3; D gene: NA; CDR3 length: 13; V gene: TRBV28; CDR3 DNA: TGTGCCAGCAGAATACAGGGATCAGATACGCAGTATTTT; CDR3 protein: CASRIQGSDTQYF
clone size: NA; J gene: TRBJ2-5; D gene: NA; CDR3 length: 15; V gene: TRBV16; CDR3 DNA: TGTGCCAGCAGCCAAACGGGCCTAAACGAGGGAACCCAGTACTTC; CDR3 protein: CASSQTGLNEGTQYF
clone size: NA; J gene: TRBJ1-5; D gene: TRBD1; CDR3 length: 13; V gene: TRBV28; CDR3 DNA: TGTGCCAGCGCAGGGGGCGGAAATCAGCCCCAGCATTTT; CDR3 protein: CASAGGGNQPQHF
clone size: NA; J gene: TRBJ2-4; D gene: NA; CDR3 length: 15; V gene: TRBV4-1; CDR3 DNA: TGCGCCAGCAGCCAAGTATGGCTAGCCAAAAACATTCAGTACTTC; CDR3 protein: CASSQVWLAKNIQYF
clone size: NA; J gene: TRBJ2-2; D gene: NA; CDR3 length: 15; V gene: TRBV4-1; CDR3 DNA: TGCGCCAGCAGCTACTTAGGGGTCTCGGCCGGGGAGCTGTTTTTT; CDR3 protein: CASSYLGVSAGELFF
clone size: NA; J gene: TRBJ2-1; D gene: TRBD2; CDR3 length: 13; V gene: TRBV10-1; CDR3 DNA: TGCGCCAGCAGTAGCGGGAGATACAATGAGCAGTTCTTC; CDR3 protein: CASSSGRYNEQFF
clone size: NA; J gene: TRBJ1-1; D gene: TRBD1; CDR3 length: 14; V gene: TRBV19; CDR3 DNA: TGTGCCAGTAGCGGGACAGGCCGTATCACTGAAGCTTTCTTT; CDR3 protein: CASSGTGRITEAFF
clone size: NA; J gene: TRBJ1-3; D gene: NA; CDR3 length: 14; V gene: TRBV5-1; CDR3 DNA: TGCGCCAGCAGCCCGGACAGAGGGGGAAACACCATATATTTT; CDR3 protein: CASSPDRGGNTIYF
clone size: NA; J gene: TRBJ1-4; D gene: NA; CDR3 length: 17; V gene: TRBV5-1; CDR3 DNA: TGCGCCAGCAGAGGTGGTTATAACACAGCAACTAATGAAAAACTGTTTTTT; CDR3 protein: CASRGGYNTATNEKLFF
clone size: once; J gene: TRBJ2-7; D gene: TRBD2; CDR3 length: 15; V gene: TRBV3-1/TRBV3-2; CDR3 DNA: TGTGCCAGCAGCCAGCCCGGACTAGCGGTATACGAGCAGTACTTC; CDR3 protein: CASSQPGLAVYEQYF
clone size: NA; J gene: TRBJ2-3; D gene: TRBD2; CDR3 length: 18; V gene: TRBV28; CDR3 DNA: TGTGCCAGCAGCCAGTGGACTAGCGGGAGGGCCAGGGCAGATACGCAGTATTTT; CDR3 protein: CASSQWTSGRARADTQYF
clone size: once; J gene: TRBJ1-6; D gene: NA; CDR3 length: 13; V gene: TRBV3-1/TRBV3-2; CDR3 DNA: TGTGCCAGCAGCCCCGGACAGCGAACGACCCTCCACTTT; CDR3 protein: CASSPGQRTTLHF
clone size: NA; J gene: TRBJ2-7; D gene: NA; CDR3 length: 15; V gene: TRBV18; CDR3 DNA: TGTGCCAGCTCACCACGCGAACAACTCCGGGGCGAGCAGTACTTC; CDR3 protein: CASSPREQLRGEQYF
clone size: NA; J gene: TRBJ2-7; D gene: NA; CDR3 length: 13; V gene: TRBV7-2; CDR3 DNA: TGTGCCAGCAGCTTAATTAGAGATCCCGAGCAGTACTTC; CDR3 protein: CASSLIRDPEQYF
clone size: NA; J gene: TRBJ2-1; D gene: TRBD2; CDR3 length: 15; V gene: TRBV3-1/TRBV3-2; CDR3 DNA: TGTGCCAGCAGCCAAGGGCCGGGAGGGTTTGATGAGCAGTTCTTC; CDR3 protein: CASSQGPGGFDEQFF
clone size: NA; J gene: TRBJ2-1; D gene: NA; CDR3 length: 17; V gene: TRBV7-2; CDR3 DNA: TGTGCCAGCAGCCAAGGAGCTTTGCAGGGAAGGGTCAATGAGCAGTTCTTC; CDR3 protein: CASSQGALQGRVNEQFF
clone size: NA; J gene: TRBJ2-7; D gene: NA; CDR3 length: 12; V gene: TRBV7-8; CDR3 DNA: TGTGCCAGCAGCCCACAGGCCTACGAGCAGTACTTC; CDR3 protein: CASSPQAYEQYF
clone size: NA; J gene: TRBJ2-3; D gene: TRBD2; CDR3 length: 18; V gene: TRBV6-2/TRBV6-3; CDR3 DNA: TGTGCCAGCAGTTACTCACGGGGCAGAACTAGCGGGAGGGAACCCCCGTATTTT; CDR3 protein: CASSYSRGRTSGREPPYF
clone size: NA; J gene: TRBJ1-6; D gene: TRBD1; CDR3 length: 13; V gene: TRBV30; CDR3 DNA: TGTGCCTGGAGTTTGGACAGGGCCTCACCCCTCCACTTT; CDR3 protein: CAWSLDRASPLHF
clone size: NA; J gene: TRBJ2-4; D gene: NA; CDR3 length: 11; V gene: TRBV28; CDR3 DNA: TGTGCCAGCACGTCTAGGAACATTCAGTACTTC; CDR3 protein: CASTSRNIQYF
clone size: NA; J gene: TRBJ2-1; D gene: NA; CDR3 length: 14; V gene: TRBV5-6; CDR3 DNA: TGTGCCAGCAGTGGAGGCGGCAGGCTCGATTCGCAGTTCTTC; CDR3 protein: CASSGGGRLDSQFF
clone size: NA; J gene: TRBJ2-5; D gene: NA; CDR3 length: 14; V gene: TRBV5-4; CDR3 DNA: TGTGCCAGCAGCTTTTTTGGCGGGAAAGAGACCCAGTACTTC; CDR3 protein: CASSFFGGKETQYF
clone size: medium-sized; J gene: TRBJ2-3; D gene: TRBD2; CDR3 length: 15; V gene: TRBV6-5; CDR3 DNA: TGTGCCAGCAGTCGACTAGCGGGAGGGCCAGATACGCAGTATTTT; CDR3 protein: CASSRLAGGPDTQYF
clone size: few; J gene: TRBJ2-7; D gene: TRBD2; CDR3 length: 17; V gene: TRBV4-1; CDR3 DNA: TGCGCCAGCAGCCATCCCCCGGAGCGGGGGCGAACGGTTGAGCAGTACTTC; CDR3 protein: CASSHPPERGRTVEQYF
clone size: once; J gene: TRBJ2-1; D gene: NA; CDR3 length: 13; V gene: TRBV11-1; CDR3 DNA: TGTGCCAGCAGCTTATCCAACAACAATGAGCAGTTCTTC; CDR3 protein: CASSLSNNNEQFF
clone size: NA; J gene: TRBJ1-1; D gene: NA; CDR3 length: 12; V gene: TRBV12-3/TRBV12-4; CDR3 DNA: TGTGCCAGCAGTTCTAGGGGATCTGAAGCTTTCTTT; CDR3 protein: CASSSRGSEAFF
clone size: NA; J gene: TRBJ2-3; D gene: NA; CDR3 length: 15; V gene: TRBV14; CDR3 DNA: TGTGCCAGCAGCCAAGGAAGGTTTGGGTCAGGGACGCAGTATTTT; CDR3 protein: CASSQGRFGSGTQYF
clone size: NA; J gene: TRBJ1-4; D gene: NA; CDR3 length: 15; V gene: TRBV3-1/TRBV3-2; CDR3 DNA: TGTGCCAGCAGCCAAGAGGGAGGGTTTAATGAAAAACTGTTTTTT; CDR3 protein: CASSQEGGFNEKLFF
clone size: NA; J gene: TRBJ2-3; D gene: NA; CDR3 length: 15; V gene: TRBV3-1/TRBV3-2; CDR3 DNA: TGTGCCAGCAGCCAAGTTGCGGGAAGCACAGATACGCAGTATTTT; CDR3 protein: CASSQVAGSTDTQYF
clone size: few; J gene: TRBJ2-7; D gene: NA; CDR3 length: 14; V gene: TRBV5-1; CDR3 DNA: TGCGCCAGCAGCTTGGCCCTGGGCGTGTACGAGCAGTACTTC; CDR3 protein: CASSLALGVYEQYF
clone size: NA; J gene: TRBJ2-2; D gene: NA; CDR3 length: 14; V gene: TRBV7-2; CDR3 DNA: TGTGCCAGCAGCCTCGACTTGAACACCGGGGAGCTGTTTTTT; CDR3 protein: CASSLDLNTGELFF
clone size: NA; J gene: TRBJ1-5; D gene: NA; CDR3 length: 14; V gene: TRBV18; CDR3 DNA: TGTGCCAGCTCACCGAAAACGGTCAATCAGCCCCAGCATTTT; CDR3 protein: CASSPKTVNQPQHF
clone size: NA; J gene: TRBJ2-2; D gene: TRBD2; CDR3 length: 16; V gene: TRBV2; CDR3 DNA: TGTGCCAGCAGGCTGGGACTAGGGGGTAACACCGGGGAGCTGTTTTTT; CDR3 protein: CASRLGLGGNTGELFF
clone size: few; J gene: TRBJ1-1; D gene: NA; CDR3 length: 13; V gene: TRBV28; CDR3 DNA: TGTGCCTCAACAGTCCGGGGGAACACTGAAGCTTTCTTT; CDR3 protein: CASTVRGNTEAFF
clone size: NA; J gene: TRBJ2-3; D gene: NA; CDR3 length: 13; V gene: TRBV7-3; CDR3 DNA: TGTGCCAGCAGCGGGAGTTGGGCAGATACGCAGTATTTT; CDR3 protein: CASSGSWADTQYF
clone size: NA; J gene: TRBJ2-2; D gene: NA; CDR3 length: 15; V gene: TRBV24-1; CDR3 DNA: TGTGCCACCAGCCGTGACAGCCGCAGAACCGGGGAGCTGTTTTTT; CDR3 protein: CATSRDSRRTGELFF
clone size: NA; J gene: TRBJ2-3; D gene: NA; CDR3 length: 15; V gene: TRBV19; CDR3 DNA: TGTGCCAGTAATACAGGAGACTCTAGCACAGATACGCAGTATTTT; CDR3 protein: CASNTGDSSTDTQYF
clone size: few; J gene: TRBJ1-2; D gene: NA; CDR3 length: 11; V gene: TRBV19; CDR3 DNA: TGTGCCAGTAGTACAGGGTATGGCTACACCTTC; CDR3 protein: CASSTGYGYTF
clone size: few; J gene: TRBJ2-2; D gene: NA; CDR3 length: 15; V gene: TRBV6-5; CDR3 DNA: TGTGCCAGCAGTTCCGGGAGACAAAGGTTGGAGGAGCTGTTTTTT; CDR3 protein: CASSSGRQRLEELFF